This TCR beta chain was documented in a study of shared clonotypes between healthy human individuals. TCRdb's copy holds only in-frame clones and misses some; the assay was immunoSEQ multiplex PCR. The sample contains about 2 million clones, over 85% of which appear only once. The study's findings and limits: Naive subsets generally had larger estimated richness than memory subsets.

Naive CD8 cells, CD45RO-negative and positively selected for CCR7, excluded terminally differentiated effector memory CD45RA+ cells. Comments on this clone: Its antigen is still unknown.

The TCR sequence derives from a man between 18 and 29 years old in good health. Sequencing was performed on naive CD8+ T cells sorted from blood.

The CDR3 nucleotides read TGCGCCAGCAGCTTGTCACAGGGATATGGCTACACCTTC. This gives the protein CASSLSQGYGYTF. The gene calls are TRBV5-1 and TRBJ1-2; D perhaps matches TRBD1 (6 bases). The CDR3 length is 13 residues. Trimming took off 1 base at V and 5 bases at J, with 9 bases between the two ends. Germline lookup yields CDR1 SGHRS and CDR2 YFSETQ. Filled out from reference TRBV5-1 and TRBJ1-2, the complete variable domain reads KAGVTQTPRYLIKTRGQQVTLSCSPISGHRSVSWYQQTPGQGLQFLFEYFSETQRNKGNFPGRFSGRQFSNSRSEMNVSTLELGDSALYLCASSLSQGYGYTFGSGTRLTVV.